One T cell receptor beta chain is described in this entry. Recovery among Cohort 3 donors was established by two negative PCRs, clearance, or symptom resolution. How the authors handled the data: Counts of nucleated cells, estimated from reference gene primer amplification, were obtained. Profiled with immunoSEQ multiplex PCR; TCRdb holds only in-frame clones, not every one. Clone size and V and J calls were adopted from that table, with D and trimming inferred from the DNA. The sample carries just over 300,000 clones, 85% to 90% recorded once. This sample is drawn from a study of blood T cell repertoires in COVID-19. The CDR3 extends over 13 amino acids. The germline V and J ends were trimmed by 5 bases and 7 bases, with 11 bases remaining between them. Germline V gene lookup returns CDR1 SGHAT and CDR2 FQNNGV.

The chain is built from TRBV11-2 and TRBJ1-4; D is uncertain. The TCR sequence derives from a man under 40 who had recovered from COVID-19. Sequenced sample: PBMCs or T cells enriched from blood (not recorded which). CDR3 DNA sequence: TGTGCCAGCAGCCCCCGACGGAGTGAAAAACTGTTTTTT. It specifies CASSPRRSEKLFF.